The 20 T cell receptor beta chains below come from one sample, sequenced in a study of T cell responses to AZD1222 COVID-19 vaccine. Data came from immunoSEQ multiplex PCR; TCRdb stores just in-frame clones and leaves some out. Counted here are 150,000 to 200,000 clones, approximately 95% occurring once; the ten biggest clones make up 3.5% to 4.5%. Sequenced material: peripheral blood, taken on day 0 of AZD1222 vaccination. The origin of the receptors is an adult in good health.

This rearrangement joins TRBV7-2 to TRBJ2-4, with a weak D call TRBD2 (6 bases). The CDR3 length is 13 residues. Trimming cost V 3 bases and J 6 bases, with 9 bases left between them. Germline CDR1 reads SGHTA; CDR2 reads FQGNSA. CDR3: CASSFAGLNIQYF. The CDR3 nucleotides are TGTGCCAGCAGCTTTGCGGGGTTAAACATTCAGTACTTC.

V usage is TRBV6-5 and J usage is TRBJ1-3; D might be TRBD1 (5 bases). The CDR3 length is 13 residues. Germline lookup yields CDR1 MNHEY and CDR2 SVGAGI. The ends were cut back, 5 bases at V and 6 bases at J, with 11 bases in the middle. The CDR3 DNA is TGTGCCAGCAGTCCCAGGGAGGCAAACACCATATATTTT. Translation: CASSPREANTIYF.

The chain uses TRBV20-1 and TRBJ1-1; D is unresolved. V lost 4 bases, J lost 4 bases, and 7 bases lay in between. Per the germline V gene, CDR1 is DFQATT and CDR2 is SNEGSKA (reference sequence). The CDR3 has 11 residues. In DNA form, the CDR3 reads TGCAGTGCTATCTGGGGCACTGAAGCTTTCTTT. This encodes CSAIWGTEAFF.

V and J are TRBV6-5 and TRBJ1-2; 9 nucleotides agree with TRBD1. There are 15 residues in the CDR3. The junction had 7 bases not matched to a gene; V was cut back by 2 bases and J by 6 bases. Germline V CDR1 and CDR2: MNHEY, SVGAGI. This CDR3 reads CASSYVGTGSDGYTF. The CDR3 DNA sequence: TGTGCCAGCAGTTACGTTGGGACAGGGTCTGATGGCTACACCTTC.

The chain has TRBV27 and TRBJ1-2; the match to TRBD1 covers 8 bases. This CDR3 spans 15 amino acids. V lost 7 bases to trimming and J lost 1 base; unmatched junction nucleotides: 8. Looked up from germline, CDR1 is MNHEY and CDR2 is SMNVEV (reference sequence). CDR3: CASTPDGQGNYGYTF. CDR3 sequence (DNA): TGTGCCAGCACCCCCGATGGACAGGGTAACTATGGCTACACCTTC.

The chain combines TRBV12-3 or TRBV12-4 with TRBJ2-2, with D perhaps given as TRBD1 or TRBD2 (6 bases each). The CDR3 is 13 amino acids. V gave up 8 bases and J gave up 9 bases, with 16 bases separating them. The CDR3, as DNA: TGTGCCAGCCGTCCGGGGGCCTACCGGGAGCTGTTTTTT. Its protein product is CASRPGAYRELFF.

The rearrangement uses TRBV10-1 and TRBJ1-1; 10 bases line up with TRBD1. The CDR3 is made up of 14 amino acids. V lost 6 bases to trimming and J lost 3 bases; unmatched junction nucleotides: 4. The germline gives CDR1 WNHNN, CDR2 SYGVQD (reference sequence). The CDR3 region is CASSPGTGDTEAFF. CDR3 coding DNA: TGCGCCAGCAGCCCCGGGACAGGGGACACTGAAGCTTTCTTT.

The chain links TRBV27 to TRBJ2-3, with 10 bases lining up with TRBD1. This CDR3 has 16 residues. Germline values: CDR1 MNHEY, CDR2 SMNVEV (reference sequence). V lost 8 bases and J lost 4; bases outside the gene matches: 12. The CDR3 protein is CASGSQQDRGADTQYF. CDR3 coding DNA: TGTGCCAGCGGCTCCCAGCAGGACAGGGGGGCAGATACGCAGTATTTT.

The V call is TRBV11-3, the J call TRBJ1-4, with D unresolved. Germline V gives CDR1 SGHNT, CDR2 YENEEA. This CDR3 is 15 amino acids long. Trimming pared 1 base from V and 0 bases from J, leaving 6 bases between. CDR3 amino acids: CASSLGRTTNEKLFF. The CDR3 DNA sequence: TGTGCCAGCAGCTTAGGCAGGACAACTAATGAAAAACTGTTTTTT.

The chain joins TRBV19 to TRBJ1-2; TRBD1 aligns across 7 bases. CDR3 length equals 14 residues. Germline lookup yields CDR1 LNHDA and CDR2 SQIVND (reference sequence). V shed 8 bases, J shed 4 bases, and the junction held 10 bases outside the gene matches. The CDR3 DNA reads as TGTGCCAGTCGTACACAGGGGACTCTCTATGGCTACACCTTC. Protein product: CASRTQGTLYGYTF.

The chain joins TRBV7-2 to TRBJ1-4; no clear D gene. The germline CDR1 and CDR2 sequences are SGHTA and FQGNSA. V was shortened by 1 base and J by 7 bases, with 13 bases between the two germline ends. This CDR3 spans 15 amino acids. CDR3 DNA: TGTGCCAGCAGCTTAGAGGCAGGATGGGGTGAAAAACTGTTTTTT. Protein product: CASSLEAGWGEKLFF.

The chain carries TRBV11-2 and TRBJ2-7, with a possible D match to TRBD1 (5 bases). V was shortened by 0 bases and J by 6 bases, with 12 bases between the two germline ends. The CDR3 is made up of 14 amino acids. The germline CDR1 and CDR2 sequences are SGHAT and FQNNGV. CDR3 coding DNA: TGTGCCAGCAGCTTAGATCAGGGCAGGGCCGAGCAGTACTTC. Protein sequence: CASSLDQGRAEQYF.

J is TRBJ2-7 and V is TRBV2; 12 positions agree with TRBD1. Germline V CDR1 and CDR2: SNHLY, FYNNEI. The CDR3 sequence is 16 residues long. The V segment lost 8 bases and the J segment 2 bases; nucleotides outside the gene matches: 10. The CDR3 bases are TGTGCCAGCGGAGGGGGGACAGGGGGCTTCACCTACGAGCAGTACTTC. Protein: CASGGGTGGFTYEQYF.

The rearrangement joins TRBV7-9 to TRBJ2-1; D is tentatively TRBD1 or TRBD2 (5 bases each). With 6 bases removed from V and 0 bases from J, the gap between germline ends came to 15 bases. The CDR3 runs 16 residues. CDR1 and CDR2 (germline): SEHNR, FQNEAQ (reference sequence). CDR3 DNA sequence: TGTGCCAGCAGTCATGAGGGGCGGAGCTCCTACAATGAGCAGTTCTTC. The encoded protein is CASSHEGRSSYNEQFF.

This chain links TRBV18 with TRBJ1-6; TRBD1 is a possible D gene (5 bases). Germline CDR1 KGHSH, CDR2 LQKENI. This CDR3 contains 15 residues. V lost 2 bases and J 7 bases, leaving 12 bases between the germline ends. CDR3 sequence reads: CASSPSRVQNSPLHF. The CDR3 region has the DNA TGTGCCAGCTCACCATCCAGGGTACAGAATTCACCCCTCCACTTT.

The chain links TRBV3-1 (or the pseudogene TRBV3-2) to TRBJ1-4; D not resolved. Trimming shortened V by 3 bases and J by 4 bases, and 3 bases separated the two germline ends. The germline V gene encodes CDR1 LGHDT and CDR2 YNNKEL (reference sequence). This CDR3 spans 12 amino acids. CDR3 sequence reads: CASSQNNEKLFF. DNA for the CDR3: TGTGCCAGCAGCCAGAATAATGAAAAACTGTTTTTT.

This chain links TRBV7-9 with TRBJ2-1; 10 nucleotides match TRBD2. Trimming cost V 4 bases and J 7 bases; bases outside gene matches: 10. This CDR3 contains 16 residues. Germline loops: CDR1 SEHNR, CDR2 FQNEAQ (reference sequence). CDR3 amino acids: CASSSRGLAGENEQFF. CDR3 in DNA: TGTGCCAGCAGCTCCCGGGGGCTAGCGGGAGAGAATGAGCAGTTCTTC.

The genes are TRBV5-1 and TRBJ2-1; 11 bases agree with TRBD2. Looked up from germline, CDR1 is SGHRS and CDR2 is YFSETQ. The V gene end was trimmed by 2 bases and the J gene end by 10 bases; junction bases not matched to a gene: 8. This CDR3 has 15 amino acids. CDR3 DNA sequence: TGCGCCAGCAGCTTCCAAGTGACTAGCGGGGAAGAGCAGTTCTTC. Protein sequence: CASSFQVTSGEEQFF.

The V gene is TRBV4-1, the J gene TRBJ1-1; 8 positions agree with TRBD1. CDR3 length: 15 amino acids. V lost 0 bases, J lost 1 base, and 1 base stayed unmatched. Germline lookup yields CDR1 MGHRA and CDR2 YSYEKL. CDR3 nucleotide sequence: TGCGCCAGCAGCCAAGATGGGACAGGGAACACTGAAGCTTTCTTT. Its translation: CASSQDGTGNTEAFF.

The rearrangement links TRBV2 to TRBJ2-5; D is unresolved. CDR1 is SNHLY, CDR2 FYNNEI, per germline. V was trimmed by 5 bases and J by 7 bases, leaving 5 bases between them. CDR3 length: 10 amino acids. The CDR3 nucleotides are TGTGCCAGCAGTCGAGGGACCCAGTACTTC. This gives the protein CASSRGTQYF.